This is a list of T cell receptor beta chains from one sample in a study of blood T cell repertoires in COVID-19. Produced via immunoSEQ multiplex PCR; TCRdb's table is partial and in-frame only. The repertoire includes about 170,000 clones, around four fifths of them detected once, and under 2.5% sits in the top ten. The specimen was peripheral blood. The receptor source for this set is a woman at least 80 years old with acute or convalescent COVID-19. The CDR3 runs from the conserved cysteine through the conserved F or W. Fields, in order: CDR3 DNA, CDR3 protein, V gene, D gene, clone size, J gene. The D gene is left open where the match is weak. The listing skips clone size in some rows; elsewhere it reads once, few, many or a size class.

TGCGCCAGCAGCTGGGGGACAGGATATAATTCACCCCTCCACTTT | CASSWGTGYNSPLHF | TRBV5-1 | TRBD1 | . | TRBJ1-6
TGTGCCAGCGTCCTAGACGGGGAGACCCAGTACTTC | CASVLDGETQYF | TRBV6-5 | . | . | TRBJ2-5
TGTGCCAGCAGCCTGGACAGCCCTAACTATGGCTACACCTTC | CASSLDSPNYGYTF | TRBV11-2 | . | few | TRBJ1-2
TGTGCCTGGAGCCCCCTGGGGACTAGCGGGAGCCCGTACAATGAGCAGTTCTTC | CAWSPLGTSGSPYNEQFF | TRBV30 | TRBD2 | . | TRBJ2-1
TGTGCCAGCAGGCGGGTTACAGGGCAGGTCACCGGGGAGCTGTTTTTT | CASRRVTGQVTGELFF | TRBV27 | . | . | TRBJ2-2
TGTGCCAGCAGGCTAACTAGCGGAAGCTCCTACGAGCAGTACTTC | CASRLTSGSSYEQYF | TRBV7-9 | TRBD2 | many | TRBJ2-7
TGTGCCAGCTCTTGGGGGGACACTGAAGCTTTCTTT | CASSWGDTEAFF | TRBV11-3 | . | . | TRBJ1-1
TGTGCCAGCAGCCAAGATCGGGAGGAATGGGCCTACGAGCAGTACTTC | CASSQDREEWAYEQYF | TRBV3-1/TRBV3-2 | TRBD2 | few | TRBJ2-7
TGTGCCAGCAGCCCCCTGGGACTAGCGGATAACAATGAGCAGTTCTTC | CASSPLGLADNNEQFF | TRBV14 | TRBD2 | . | TRBJ2-1
TGTGCCAGTAGTATAGGACAGGGGTTCGGCAATCAGCCCCAGCATTTT | CASSIGQGFGNQPQHF | TRBV19 | TRBD1 | . | TRBJ1-5
TGTGCCAGCAGCTTAGCTAGCCAAGAGACCCAGTACTTC | CASSLASQETQYF | TRBV7-9 | . | . | TRBJ2-5
TGTGCCAGCAGATACTACCGCGAGGTCCTGAGCCACTTT | CASRYYREVLSHF | TRBV6-2/TRBV6-3 | . | few | TRBJ1-6
TGTGCCAGCAGCCAGGGCCGTAATCAGCCCCAGCATTTT | CASSQGRNQPQHF | TRBV13 | . | . | TRBJ1-5
TGTGCCAGTAGTCCAACTAGACTAGGGGGGGCACATGAAGCTTTCTTT | CASSPTRLGGAHEAFF | TRBV19 | . | . | TRBJ1-1
TGCGCCAGCAGCCAAGAGGGACAGGGGGGGGCTGGGGCCAACGTCCTGACTTTC | CASSQEGQGGAGANVLTF | TRBV4-3 | TRBD1 | once | TRBJ2-6
TGTGCCAGCAGCTTGCCTGAGTCCTACAATGAGCAGTTCTTC | CASSLPESYNEQFF | TRBV7-9 | . | . | TRBJ2-1
TGTGCCAGTAGTAGCGGGGGGCCCGGGGAGCTGTTTTTT | CASSSGGPGELFF | TRBV19 | TRBD2 | few | TRBJ2-2
TGTGCCAGCAGTTGGGACAGGGATAAAGCTTTCTTT | CASSWDRDKAFF | TRBV6-6 | TRBD1 | . | TRBJ1-1
TGTGCCAGCAGCTCATTGACCGGAGGGAACTTTGGCTACACCTTC | CASSSLTGGNFGYTF | TRBV7-8 | . | . | TRBJ1-2
TGTGCCACCAGCAGACAACAGGTTCCTGGAAACACCATATATTTT | CATSRQQVPGNTIYF | TRBV15 | . | . | TRBJ1-3
TGTGCCAGCAGACGCTTAGCGGGAGTAGGCGAGCAGTACTTC | CASRRLAGVGEQYF | TRBV7-2 | TRBD2 | . | TRBJ2-7
TGTGCCTGGAGTGCGACAGGGACGCGTGGAAACACCATATATTTT | CAWSATGTRGNTIYF | TRBV30 | TRBD1 | once | TRBJ1-3
TGTGCCAGCAGTTCGGCAGGGGGTCAGCCCCAGCATTTT | CASSSAGGQPQHF | TRBV12-3/TRBV12-4 | TRBD1 | . | TRBJ1-5
TGTGCCATCAGTTGGGACAGGACCTCCGGGGAGCTGTTTTTT | CAISWDRTSGELFF | TRBV10-3 | TRBD1 | . | TRBJ2-2
TGTGCCAGTAGTACCCGTCTCGGACAGGTACTCCAAGAGACCCAGTACTTC | CASSTRLGQVLQETQYF | TRBV19 | TRBD1 | . | TRBJ2-5
TGTGCCAGCAGCTTGGCCCACTACAATGAGCAGTTCTTC | CASSLAHYNEQFF | TRBV5-6 | . | . | TRBJ2-1
TGTGCCAGCTCACCAGATGCCGAGGCGCGGTATGGCTACACCTTC | CASSPDAEARYGYTF | TRBV18 | . | . | TRBJ1-2
TGTGCCAGTAGAGGGGGGACTATCGTGGCTGAAGCTTTCTTT | CASRGGTIVAEAFF | TRBV19 | . | . | TRBJ1-1
TGTGCCTGGAGTTTACAGGTAAACACTGAAGCTTTCTTT | CAWSLQVNTEAFF | TRBV30 | . | . | TRBJ1-1
TGTGCCAGCAGCCAAGACGGTCAGATCGGGGAAAAACTGTTTTTT | CASSQDGQIGEKLFF | TRBV4-2 | . | . | TRBJ1-4
TGTGCCAGCACCACCAGGGGGCGCCCCTATGGCTACACCTTC | CASTTRGRPYGYTF | TRBV9 | TRBD1 | . | TRBJ1-2
TGTGCCACCTCAGGGACTAGCGCGACCGGGGAGCTGTTTTTT | CATSGTSATGELFF | TRBV19 | TRBD2 | . | TRBJ2-2
TGTGCCAGCAGCCCCGGGCAGGGGAACACCGGGGAGCTGTTTTTT | CASSPGQGNTGELFF | TRBV6-5 | . | . | TRBJ2-2
TGTGCCAGCAGCTTATTTCTATGGGGGGGAGACACTGAAGCTTTCTTT | CASSLFLWGGDTEAFF | TRBV11-2 | . | . | TRBJ1-1
TGTGCCAGCAGCAGACAGGGGGTCCCGGGTCAGCCCCAGCATTTT | CASSRQGVPGQPQHF | TRBV6-5 | TRBD1 | . | TRBJ1-5
TGCGCCAGCAGCTTGGCCGCGGGGGATCCTGGGGAGCTGTTTTTT | CASSLAAGDPGELFF | TRBV5-1 | TRBD2 | . | TRBJ2-2
TGTGCCAGCAGCTCCTCGACAGGGGGACAAGAGACCCAGTACTTC | CASSSSTGGQETQYF | TRBV7-9 | TRBD1 | . | TRBJ2-5
TGTGCCAGCAGCTTGGATCAGGGGTCCACAGATACGCAGTATTTT | CASSLDQGSTDTQYF | TRBV5-6 | . | . | TRBJ2-3
TGTGCCAGCAGCTTACGAGGGACAGCCAATTCACCCCTCCACTTT | CASSLRGTANSPLHF | TRBV7-8 | TRBD1 | . | TRBJ1-6
TGTGCCAGCAGCCCTCCCCGCCGCGACAGGGATAGCAATCAGCCCCAGCATTTT | CASSPPRRDRDSNQPQHF | TRBV5-8 | TRBD1 | few | TRBJ1-5
TGCGCCAGCAGCCAAGGGCCCTTTAACACTGAAGCTTTCTTT | CASSQGPFNTEAFF | TRBV4-3 | . | . | TRBJ1-1
TGTGCCAGCAGCCAAGCAAAGAGGGCCGGAGATACGCAGTATTTT | CASSQAKRAGDTQYF | TRBV3-1/TRBV3-2 | . | . | TRBJ2-3
TGTGCCAGCAGCCGAGAGCACGGGGAGCTGTTTTTT | CASSREHGELFF | TRBV6-6 | . | . | TRBJ2-2